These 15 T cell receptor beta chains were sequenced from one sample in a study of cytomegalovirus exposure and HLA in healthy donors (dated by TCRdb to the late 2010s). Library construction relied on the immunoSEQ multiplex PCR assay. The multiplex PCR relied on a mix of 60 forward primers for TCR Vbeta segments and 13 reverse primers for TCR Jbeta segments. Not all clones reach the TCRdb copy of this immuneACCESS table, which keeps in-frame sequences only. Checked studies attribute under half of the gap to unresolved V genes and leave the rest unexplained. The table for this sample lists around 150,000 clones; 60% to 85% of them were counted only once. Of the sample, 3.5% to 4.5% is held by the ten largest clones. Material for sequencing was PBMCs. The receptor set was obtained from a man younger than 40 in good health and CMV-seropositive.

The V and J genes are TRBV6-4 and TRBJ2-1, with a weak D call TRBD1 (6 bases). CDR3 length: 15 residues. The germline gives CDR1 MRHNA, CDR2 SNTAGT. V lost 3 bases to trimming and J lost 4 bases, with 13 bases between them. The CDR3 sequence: CASSEIAGEYNEQFF. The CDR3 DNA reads TGTGCCAGCAGTGAAATAGCAGGGGAATACAATGAGCAGTTCTTC.

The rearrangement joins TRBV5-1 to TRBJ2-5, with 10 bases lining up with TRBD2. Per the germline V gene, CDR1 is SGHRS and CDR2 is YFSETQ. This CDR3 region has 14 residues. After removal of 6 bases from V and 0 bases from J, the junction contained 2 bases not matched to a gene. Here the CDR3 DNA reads TGCGCCAGCACAGCGGGGGGGCACCAAGAGACCCAGTACTTC. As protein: CASTAGGHQETQYF.

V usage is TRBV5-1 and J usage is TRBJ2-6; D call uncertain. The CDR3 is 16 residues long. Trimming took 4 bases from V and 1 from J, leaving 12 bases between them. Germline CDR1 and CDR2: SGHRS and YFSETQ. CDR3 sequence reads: CASSPKHLSGANVLTF. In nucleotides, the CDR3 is TGCGCCAGCAGCCCGAAACATCTTTCTGGGGCCAACGTCCTGACTTTC.

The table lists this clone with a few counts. In nucleotides, the CDR3 is TGTGCCAGCAGCTCCTTTAGCGGGGGGAACTACGAGCAGTACTTC. This translates into CASSSFSGGNYEQYF. The chain combines TRBV7-9 with TRBJ2-7, with 10 positions matching TRBD2. This CDR3 region has 15 residues. Per germline, CDR1 SEHNR and CDR2 FQNEAQ (reference sequence). V was pared by 4 bases and J by 3 bases, with 6 bases of the junction left unmatched. The variable domain in full, completed from reference TRBV7-9 and TRBJ2-7, reads DTGVSQNPRHKITKRGQNVTFRCDPISEHNRLYWYRQTLGQGPEFLTYFQNEAQLEKSRLLSDRFSAERPKGSFSTLEIQRTEQGDSAMYLCASSSFSGGNYEQYFGPGTRLTVT.

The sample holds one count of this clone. CDR3 sequence: CASSHPPGLETQYF. The CDR3 region has the DNA TGCGCCAGCAGCCACCCCCCGGGGTTAGAGACCCAGTACTTC. V usage is TRBV4-1 and J usage is TRBJ2-5; D is possibly TRBD2 (5 bases). Per germline, CDR1 MGHRA and CDR2 YSYEKL. The CDR3 covers 14 residues. V shed 3 bases and J shed 4 bases, with 12 bases lying between them.

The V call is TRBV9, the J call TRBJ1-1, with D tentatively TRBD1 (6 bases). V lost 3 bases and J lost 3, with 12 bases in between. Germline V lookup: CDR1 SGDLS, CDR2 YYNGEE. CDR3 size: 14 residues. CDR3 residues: CASSEGTRDTEAFF. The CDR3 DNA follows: TGTGCCAGCAGCGAAGGGACACGAGACACTGAAGCTTTCTTT.

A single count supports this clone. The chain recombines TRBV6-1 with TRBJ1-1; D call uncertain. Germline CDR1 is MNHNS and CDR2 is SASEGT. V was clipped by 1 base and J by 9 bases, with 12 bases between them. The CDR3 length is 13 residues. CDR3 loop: CASSEEVSGKAFF. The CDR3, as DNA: TGTGCCAGCAGTGAAGAGGTTTCGGGGAAAGCTTTCTTT.

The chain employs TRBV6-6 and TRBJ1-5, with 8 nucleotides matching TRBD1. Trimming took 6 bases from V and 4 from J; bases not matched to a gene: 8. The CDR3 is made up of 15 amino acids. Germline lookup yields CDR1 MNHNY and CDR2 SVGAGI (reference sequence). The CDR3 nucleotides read TGTGCCAGCAGCCCTGGGACAGGCCTTAATCAGCCCCAGCATTTT. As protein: CASSPGTGLNQPQHF.

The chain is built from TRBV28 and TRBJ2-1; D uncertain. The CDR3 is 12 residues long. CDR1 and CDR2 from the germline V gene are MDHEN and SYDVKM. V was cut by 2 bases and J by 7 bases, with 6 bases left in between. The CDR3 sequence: CASSLVQNEQFF. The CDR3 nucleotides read TGTGCCAGCAGTTTAGTTCAAAATGAGCAGTTCTTC.

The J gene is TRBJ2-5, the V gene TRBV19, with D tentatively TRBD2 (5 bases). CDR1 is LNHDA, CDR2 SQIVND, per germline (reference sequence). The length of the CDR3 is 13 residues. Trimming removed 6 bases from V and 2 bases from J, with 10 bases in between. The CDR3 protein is CASRTGGQETQYF. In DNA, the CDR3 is TGTGCCAGTAGAACCGGCGGGCAAGAGACCCAGTACTTC.

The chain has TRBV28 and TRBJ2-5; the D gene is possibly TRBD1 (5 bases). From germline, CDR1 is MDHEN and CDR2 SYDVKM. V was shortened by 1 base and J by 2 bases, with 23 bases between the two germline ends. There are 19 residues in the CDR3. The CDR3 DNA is TGTGCCAGCAGTTTATTCCCCCCCACTCTTGGCAGGGAACAAGAGACCCAGTACTTC. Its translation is CASSLFPPTLGREQETQYF.

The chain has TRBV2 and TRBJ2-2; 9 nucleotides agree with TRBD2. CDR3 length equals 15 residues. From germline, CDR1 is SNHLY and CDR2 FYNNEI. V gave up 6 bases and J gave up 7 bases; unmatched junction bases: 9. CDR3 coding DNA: TGTGCCAGCAGACCCCGGGCGGGGGGGAACGGGGAGCTGTTTTTT. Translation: CASRPRAGGNGELFF.

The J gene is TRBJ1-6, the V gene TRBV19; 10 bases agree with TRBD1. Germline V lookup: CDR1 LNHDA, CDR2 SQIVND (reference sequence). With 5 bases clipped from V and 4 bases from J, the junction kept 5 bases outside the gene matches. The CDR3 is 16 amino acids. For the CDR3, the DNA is TGTGCCAGTAGTTCGGGGGACAGGGGTTATAATTCACCCCTCCACTTT. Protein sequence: CASSSGDRGYNSPLHF. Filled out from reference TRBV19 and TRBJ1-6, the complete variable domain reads DGGITQSPKYLFRKEGQNVTLSCEQNLNHDAMYWYRQDPGQGLRLIYYSQIVNDFQKGDIAEGYSVSREKKESFPLTVTSAQKNPTAFYLCASSSGDRGYNSPLHFGNGTRLTVT.

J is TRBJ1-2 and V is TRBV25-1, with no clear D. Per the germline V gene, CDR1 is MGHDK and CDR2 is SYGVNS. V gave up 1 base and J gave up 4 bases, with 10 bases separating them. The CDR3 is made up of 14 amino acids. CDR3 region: CASSEWGGSYGYTF. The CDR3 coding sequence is TGTGCCAGCAGTGAATGGGGAGGGTCCTATGGCTACACCTTC.

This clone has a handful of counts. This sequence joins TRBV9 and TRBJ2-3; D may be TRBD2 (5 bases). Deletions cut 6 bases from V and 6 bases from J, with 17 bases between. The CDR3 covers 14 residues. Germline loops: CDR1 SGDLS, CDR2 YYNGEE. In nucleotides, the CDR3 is TGTGCCAGCAACCTCCTCGACTATGCGGATACGCAGTATTTT. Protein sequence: CASNLLDYADTQYF.